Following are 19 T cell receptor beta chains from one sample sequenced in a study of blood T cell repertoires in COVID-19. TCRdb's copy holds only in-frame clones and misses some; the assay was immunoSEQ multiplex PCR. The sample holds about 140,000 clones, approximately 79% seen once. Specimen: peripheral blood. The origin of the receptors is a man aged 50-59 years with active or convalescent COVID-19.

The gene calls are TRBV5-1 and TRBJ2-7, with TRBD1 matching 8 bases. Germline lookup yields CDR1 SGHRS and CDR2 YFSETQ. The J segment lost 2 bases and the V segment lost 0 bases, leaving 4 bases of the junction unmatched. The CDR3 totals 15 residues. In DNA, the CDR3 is TGCGCCAGCAGCTTGGTTGGACAGGGAACCTACGAGCAGTACTTC. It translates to CASSLVGQGTYEQYF.

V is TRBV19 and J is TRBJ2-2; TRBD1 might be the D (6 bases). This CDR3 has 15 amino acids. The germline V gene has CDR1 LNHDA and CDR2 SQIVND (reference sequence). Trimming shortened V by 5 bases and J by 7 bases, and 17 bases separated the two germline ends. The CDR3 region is CASSLDRSVVGELFF. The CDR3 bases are TGTGCCAGTAGTTTGGACAGAAGTGTTGTCGGGGAGCTGTTTTTT.

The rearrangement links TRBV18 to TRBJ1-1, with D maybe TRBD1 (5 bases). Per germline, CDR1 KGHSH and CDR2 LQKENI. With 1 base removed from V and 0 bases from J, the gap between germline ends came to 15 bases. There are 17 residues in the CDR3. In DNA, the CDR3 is TGTGCCAGCTCACCACTTCCGACAGTAAGCATGAACACTGAAGCTTTCTTT. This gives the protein CASSPLPTVSMNTEAFF.

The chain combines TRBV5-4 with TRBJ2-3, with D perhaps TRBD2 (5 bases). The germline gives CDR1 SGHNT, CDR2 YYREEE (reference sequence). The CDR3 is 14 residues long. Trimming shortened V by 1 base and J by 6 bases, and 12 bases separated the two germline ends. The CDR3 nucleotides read TGTGCCAGCAGCTTGCCCATAGCGAGCGATACGCAGTATTTT. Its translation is CASSLPIASDTQYF.

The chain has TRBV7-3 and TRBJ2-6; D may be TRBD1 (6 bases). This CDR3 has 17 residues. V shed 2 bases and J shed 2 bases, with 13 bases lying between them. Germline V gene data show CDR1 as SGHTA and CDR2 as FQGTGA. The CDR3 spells CASSLSPPGAGANVLTF. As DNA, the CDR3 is TGTGCCAGCAGCTTATCACCCCCAGGGGCTGGGGCCAACGTCCTGACTTTC.

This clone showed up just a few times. The CDR3 nucleotides are TGTGCCAGCAGCTCGACCGGGACTAGCAACACCGGGGAGCTGTTTTTT. It encodes CASSSTGTSNTGELFF. This chain connects TRBV5-5 to TRBJ2-2; TRBD2 matches at 9 bases. The junction had 5 bases not matched to a gene; V was cut back by 3 bases and J by 2 bases. The CDR3 has 16 residues. Per germline, CDR1 SGHKS and CDR2 YYEKEE (reference sequence).

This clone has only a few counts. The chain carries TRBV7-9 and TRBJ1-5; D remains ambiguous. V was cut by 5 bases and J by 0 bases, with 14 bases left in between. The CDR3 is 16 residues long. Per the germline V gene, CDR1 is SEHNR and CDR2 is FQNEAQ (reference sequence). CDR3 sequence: CASSPGEALSNQPQHF. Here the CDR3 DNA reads TGTGCCAGCAGCCCCGGGGAGGCTCTTAGCAATCAGCCCCAGCATTTT.

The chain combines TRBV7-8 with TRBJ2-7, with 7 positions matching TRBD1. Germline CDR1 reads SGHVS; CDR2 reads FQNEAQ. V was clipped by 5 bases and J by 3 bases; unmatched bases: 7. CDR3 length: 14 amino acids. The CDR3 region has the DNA TGTGCCAGCAGCAGCGGACAGGCGATCTACGAGCAGTACTTC. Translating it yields CASSSGQAIYEQYF.

CDR3 sequence reads: CASSLGRGMGEQYF. The CDR3 DNA is TGTGCCAGCAGCTTAGGGCGGGGGATGGGCGAGCAGTACTTC. The chain combines TRBV7-8 with TRBJ2-7, with TRBD2 matching over 7 bases. The germline V gene encodes CDR1 SGHVS and CDR2 FQNEAQ. Trimming at V came to 1 base and at J to 6 bases, leaving 6 bases not matched to a gene. CDR3 size: 14 residues.

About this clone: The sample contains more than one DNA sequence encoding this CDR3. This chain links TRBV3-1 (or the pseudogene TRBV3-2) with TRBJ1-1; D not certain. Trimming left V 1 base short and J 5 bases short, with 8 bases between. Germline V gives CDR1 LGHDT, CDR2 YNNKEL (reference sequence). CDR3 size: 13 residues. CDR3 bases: TGTGCCAGCAGCCAAGTAGGCGGGACTGAAGCTTTCTTT. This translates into CASSQVGGTEAFF.

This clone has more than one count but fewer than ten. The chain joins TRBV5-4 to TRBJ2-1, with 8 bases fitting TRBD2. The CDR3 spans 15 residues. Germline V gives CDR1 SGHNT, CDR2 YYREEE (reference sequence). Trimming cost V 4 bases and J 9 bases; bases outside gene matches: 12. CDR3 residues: CASSPSGLALGEQFF. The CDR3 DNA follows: TGTGCCAGCAGCCCCTCAGGACTAGCACTCGGTGAGCAGTTCTTC.

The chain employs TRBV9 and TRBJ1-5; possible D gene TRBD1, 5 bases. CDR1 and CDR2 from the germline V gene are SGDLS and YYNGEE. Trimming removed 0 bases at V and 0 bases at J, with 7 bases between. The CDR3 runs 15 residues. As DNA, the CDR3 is TGTGCCAGCAGCGTAGAGGGGAATAGCAATCAGCCCCAGCATTTT. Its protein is CASSVEGNSNQPQHF.

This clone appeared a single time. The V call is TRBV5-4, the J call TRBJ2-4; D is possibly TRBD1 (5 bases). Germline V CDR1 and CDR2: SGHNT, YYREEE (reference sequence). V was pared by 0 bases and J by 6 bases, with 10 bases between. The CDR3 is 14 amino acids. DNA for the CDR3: TGTGCCAGCAGCTTGGAGGGGAAGGGAAACATTCAGTACTTC. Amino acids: CASSLEGKGNIQYF.

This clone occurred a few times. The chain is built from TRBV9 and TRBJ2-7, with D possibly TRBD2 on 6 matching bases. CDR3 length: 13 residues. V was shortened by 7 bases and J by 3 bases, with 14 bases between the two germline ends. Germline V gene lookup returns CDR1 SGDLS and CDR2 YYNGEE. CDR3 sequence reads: CASAGLEGYEQYF. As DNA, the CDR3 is TGTGCCAGCGCGGGGTTAGAGGGCTACGAGCAGTACTTC. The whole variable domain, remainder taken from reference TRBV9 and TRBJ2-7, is DSGVTQTPKHLITATGQRVTLRCSPRSGDLSVYWYQQSLDQGLQFLIQYYNGEERAKGNILERFSAQQFPDLHSELNLSSLELGDSALYFCASAGLEGYEQYFGPGTRLTVT.

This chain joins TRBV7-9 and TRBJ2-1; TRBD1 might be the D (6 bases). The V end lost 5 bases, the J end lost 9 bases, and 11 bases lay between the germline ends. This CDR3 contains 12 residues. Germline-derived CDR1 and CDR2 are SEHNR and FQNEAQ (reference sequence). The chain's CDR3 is CASSLNRVEQFF. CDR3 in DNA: TGTGCCAGCAGCCTGAACAGGGTTGAGCAGTTCTTC.

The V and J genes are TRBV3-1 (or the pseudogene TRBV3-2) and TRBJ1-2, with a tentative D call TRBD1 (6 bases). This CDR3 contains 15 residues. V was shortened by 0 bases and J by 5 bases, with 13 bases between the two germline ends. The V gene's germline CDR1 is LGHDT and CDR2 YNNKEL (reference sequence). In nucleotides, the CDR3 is TGTGCCAGCAGCCAAGACCTGGGGGCCCCGTATGGCTACACCTTC. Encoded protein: CASSQDLGAPYGYTF.

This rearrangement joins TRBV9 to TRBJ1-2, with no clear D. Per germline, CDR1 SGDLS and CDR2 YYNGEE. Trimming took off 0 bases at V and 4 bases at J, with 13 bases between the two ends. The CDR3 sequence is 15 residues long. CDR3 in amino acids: CASSVGGGKAYGYTF. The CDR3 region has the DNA TGTGCCAGCAGCGTAGGGGGAGGGAAAGCCTATGGCTACACCTTC.

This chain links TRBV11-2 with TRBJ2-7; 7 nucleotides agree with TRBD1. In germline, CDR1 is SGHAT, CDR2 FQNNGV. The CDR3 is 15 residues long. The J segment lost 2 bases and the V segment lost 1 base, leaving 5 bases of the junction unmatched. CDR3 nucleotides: TGTGCCAGCAGCTTAGGGGCCAGGGGGACCTACGAGCAGTACTTC. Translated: CASSLGARGTYEQYF.

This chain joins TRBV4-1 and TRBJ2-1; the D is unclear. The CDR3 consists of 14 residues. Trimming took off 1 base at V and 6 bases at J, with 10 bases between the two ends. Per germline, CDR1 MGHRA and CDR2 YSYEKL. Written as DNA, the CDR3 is TGCGCCAGCAGCCAAGTTGGGCAGCTCAATGAGCAGTTCTTC. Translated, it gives CASSQVGQLNEQFF.